This record covers a single T cell receptor beta chain. Antigen unknown. The sample originates from a study of cytomegalovirus exposure and HLA in healthy donors. Findings and caveats of the study: The classifier, whose performance was assessed in both the original and validation cohorts, reportedly diagnosed cytomegalovirus status with high specificity and sensitivity. First-cohort TCR clusters tended to co-occur in the roughly 130 validation repertoires, a later analysis found. The study labeled approximately 150 TCR beta chains cytomegalovirus-associated. TCR sequences were mostly rare, though some public TCRs occurred in many donors.

This table comes from immunoSEQ multiplex PCR, and its TCRdb copy is limited to in-frame clones, with some not included. The data hold about 110,000 clones, with over 75% observed a single time. Per the germline V gene, CDR1 is SNHLY and CDR2 is FYNNEI. V was pared by 6 bases and J by 2 bases, with 13 bases between. This CDR3 region has 14 residues. The V call is TRBV2, the J call TRBJ1-1, with a tentative D call TRBD1 (5 bases). This clonotype was obtained from a woman under 30 in good health and CMV-seronegative. The sequencing sample was made of PBMCs. CDR3 protein: CASRTGEGNTEAFF. CDR3 coding DNA: TGTGCCAGCAGGACGGGGGAAGGAAACACTGAAGCTTTCTTT.